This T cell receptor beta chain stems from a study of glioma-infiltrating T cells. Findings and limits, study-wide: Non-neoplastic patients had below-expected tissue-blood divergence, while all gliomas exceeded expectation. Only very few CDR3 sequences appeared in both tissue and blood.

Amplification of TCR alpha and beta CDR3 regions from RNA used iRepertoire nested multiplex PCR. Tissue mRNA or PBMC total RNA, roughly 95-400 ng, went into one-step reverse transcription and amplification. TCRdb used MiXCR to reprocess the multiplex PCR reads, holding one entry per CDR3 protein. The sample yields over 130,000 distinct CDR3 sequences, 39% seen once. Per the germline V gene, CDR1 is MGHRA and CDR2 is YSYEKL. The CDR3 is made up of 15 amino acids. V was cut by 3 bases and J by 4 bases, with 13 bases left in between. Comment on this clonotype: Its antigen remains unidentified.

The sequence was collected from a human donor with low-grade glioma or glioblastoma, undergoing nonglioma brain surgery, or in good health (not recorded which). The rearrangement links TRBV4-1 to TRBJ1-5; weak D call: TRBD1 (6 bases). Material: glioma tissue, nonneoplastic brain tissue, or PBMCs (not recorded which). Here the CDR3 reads CASSQVQGSNQPQHF. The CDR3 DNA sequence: TGCGCCAGCAGCCAGGTGCAGGGGAGTAATCAGCCCCAGCATTTT.